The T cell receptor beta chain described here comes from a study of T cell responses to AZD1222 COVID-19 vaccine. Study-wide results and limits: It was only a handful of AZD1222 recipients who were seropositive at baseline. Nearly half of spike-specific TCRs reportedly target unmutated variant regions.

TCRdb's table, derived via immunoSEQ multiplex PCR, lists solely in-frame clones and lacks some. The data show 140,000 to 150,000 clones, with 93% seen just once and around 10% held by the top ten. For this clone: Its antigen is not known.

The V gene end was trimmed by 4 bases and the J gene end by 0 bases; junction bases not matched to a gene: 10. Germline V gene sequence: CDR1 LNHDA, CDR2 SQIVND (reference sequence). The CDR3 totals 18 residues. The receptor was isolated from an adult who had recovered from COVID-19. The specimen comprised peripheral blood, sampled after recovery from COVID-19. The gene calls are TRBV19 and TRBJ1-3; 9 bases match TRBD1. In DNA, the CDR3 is TGTGCCAGTAGTAGGAGATTGGGACAGGGCGACTCTGGAAACACCATATATTTT. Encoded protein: CASSRRLGQGDSGNTIYF. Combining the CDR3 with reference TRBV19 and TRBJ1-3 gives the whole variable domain DGGITQSPKYLFRKEGQNVTLSCEQNLNHDAMYWYRQDPGQGLRLIYYSQIVNDFQKGDIAEGYSVSREKKESFPLTVTSAQKNPTAFYLCASSRRLGQGDSGNTIYFGEGSWLTVV.